One sample yielded the 17 T cell receptor beta chains listed below, sequenced in a study of cytomegalovirus exposure and HLA in healthy donors. The repertoire was sequenced with immunoSEQ multiplex PCR; TCRdb's copy has only in-frame clones and lacks some. The sample lists under 350,000 clones; around 86% were seen once. Sequenced sample: PBMCs. Receptor source: a woman between 18 and 30 years old in good health and CMV-seronegative.

This clone was counted at least ten times. The chain couples TRBV30 to TRBJ1-6, with 7 bases that match TRBD1. CDR1 GTSNPN and CDR2 SVGIG come from the germline V gene (reference sequence). The ends lost 2 bases at V and 9 bases at J; junction bases unmatched: 7. The CDR3 is made up of 14 amino acids. The CDR3 sequence: CAWSPDRESSPLHF. The CDR3 nucleotides read TGTGCCTGGAGTCCCGACAGGGAGAGTTCACCCCTCCACTTT.

The table lists this clone with a count of one. This sequence joins TRBV5-1 and TRBJ1-2; TRBD1 matches at 8 bases. Germline V gene sequence: CDR1 SGHRS, CDR2 YFSETQ. The CDR3 spans 13 residues. Unmatched junction bases numbered 6, after V lost 7 bases and J lost 4 bases. CDR3 in amino acids: CASGEGQAYGYTF. The CDR3 region has the DNA TGCGCCAGCGGGGAGGGACAGGCCTATGGCTACACCTTC.

This chain links TRBV5-1 with TRBJ2-1; 11 nucleotides match TRBD2. The V and J ends lost 0 bases and 10 bases, in that order; junction bases with no gene match: 6. The V gene's germline CDR1 is SGHRS and CDR2 YFSETQ. This CDR3 has 15 residues. CDR3 in amino acids: CASSLGSGRAHEQFF. As DNA, the CDR3 is TGCGCCAGCAGCTTGGGTAGCGGGAGGGCCCACGAGCAGTTCTTC.

This chain uses TRBV11-3 with TRBJ1-5; 7 positions agree with TRBD1. With 0 bases clipped from V and 6 bases from J, the junction kept 5 bases outside the gene matches. The CDR3 runs to 15 residues. Germline CDR1 reads SGHNT; CDR2 reads YENEEA. This CDR3 reads CASSLDGDRSQPQHF. CDR3 DNA: TGTGCCAGCAGCTTAGACGGGGACAGAAGTCAGCCCCAGCATTTT.

The gene calls are TRBV4-3 and TRBJ1-6, with D possibly TRBD1 on 6 matching bases. Germline CDR1 LGHNA, CDR2 YSLEER. The ends were cut back, 1 base at V and 10 bases at J, with 11 bases in the middle. This CDR3 region has 14 residues. CDR3 sequence (DNA): TGCGCCAGCAGCCAAGTGCAGGGGATCTCACCCCTCCACTTT. Its translation: CASSQVQGISPLHF.

The chain carries TRBV5-1 and TRBJ1-4; 8 nucleotides align to TRBD1. Germline lookup yields CDR1 SGHRS and CDR2 YFSETQ. V lost 4 bases, J lost 0 bases, and 5 bases stayed unmatched. The length of the CDR3 is 16 residues. The CDR3 is CASSHGQGATNEKLFF. Here the CDR3 DNA reads TGCGCCAGCAGCCACGGACAGGGAGCAACTAATGAAAAACTGTTTTTT.

The rearrangement links TRBV29-1 to TRBJ2-1, with a possible D match to TRBD1 (6 bases). Germline CDR1 SQVTM, CDR2 ANQGSEA. Trimming cost V 6 bases and J 13 bases, with 13 bases left between them. The CDR3 sequence is 10 residues long. The CDR3 here is CSVSQGNQFF. CDR3 DNA sequence: TGCAGCGTCAGCCAGGGGAACCAGTTCTTC.

In its sample, this clone was seen once. This chain uses TRBV6-5 with TRBJ2-7; 8 bases fit TRBD2. Germline CDR1 reads MNHEY; CDR2 reads SVGAGI. V trimming: 2 bases; J trimming: 0 bases; junction bases outside the gene matches: 3. The CDR3 length is 15 residues. CDR3 amino acids: CASSYATSGSYEQYF. The CDR3 region has the DNA TGTGCCAGCAGTTACGCAACTAGCGGCTCCTACGAGCAGTACTTC.

This chain links TRBV19 with TRBJ2-3; weak D call: TRBD1 (5 bases). The V and J ends lost 7 bases and 1 base respectively, with 9 bases between them. Germline loops: CDR1 LNHDA, CDR2 SQIVND (reference sequence). This CDR3 contains 13 residues. The CDR3, as DNA: TGTGCCAGTAATGTGGGGCGCACAGATACGCAGTATTTT. It specifies CASNVGRTDTQYF.

This clone was detected a few times. This chain uses TRBV10-3 with TRBJ1-1; weak D call: TRBD1 (6 bases). Germline loops: CDR1 ENHRY, CDR2 SYGVKD. The V end lost 4 bases, the J end lost 1 base, and 7 bases lay between the germline ends. The CDR3 runs to 13 residues. CDR3 in amino acids: CAISAQGNTEAFF. CDR3 nucleotides: TGTGCCATCAGTGCACAGGGGAACACTGAAGCTTTCTTT.

This rearrangement joins TRBV4-3 to TRBJ1-2; D is uncertain. Germline CDR1 LGHNA, CDR2 YSLEER. Trimming took off 0 bases at V and 5 bases at J, with 10 bases between the two ends. This CDR3 is built from 14 residues. CDR3 in amino acids: CASSQEGGLYGYTF. In DNA form, the CDR3 reads TGCGCCAGCAGCCAAGAAGGTGGGCTTTATGGCTACACCTTC.

The genes are TRBV7-7 and TRBJ2-3; 8 positions match TRBD2. Trimming at V came to 1 base and at J to 2 bases, leaving 5 bases not matched to a gene. CDR1 is SSHAT and CDR2 is FNYEAQ in the germline V gene (reference sequence). This CDR3 contains 16 residues. The DNA for the CDR3 is TGTGCCAGCAGCTTAGAACTAGCGGACTCCACAGATACGCAGTATTTT. Its translation is CASSLELADSTDTQYF.

The genes are TRBV5-1 and TRBJ2-3, with D perhaps TRBD2 (6 bases). CDR3 length: 16 residues. Germline loops: CDR1 SGHRS, CDR2 YFSETQ. V gave up 4 bases and J gave up 2 bases, with 17 bases separating them. Here the CDR3 reads CASSAGLTDLTDTQYF. The DNA of the CDR3 is TGCGCCAGCAGCGCGGGACTCACGGACCTCACAGATACGCAGTATTTT.

The chain recombines TRBV7-6 with TRBJ1-3; D not certain. CDR1 and CDR2 from the germline V gene are SGHVS and FNYEAQ. Trimming cost V 5 bases and J 0 bases, with 14 bases left between them. This CDR3 region has 16 residues. The DNA for the CDR3 is TGTGCCAGCAGCCACTGGGCTTTAGACTCTGGAAACACCATATATTTT. Translating it yields CASSHWALDSGNTIYF.

The chain employs TRBV6-6 and TRBJ1-6; D gene ambiguous. Germline CDR1 MNHNY, CDR2 SVGAGI (reference sequence). V was clipped by 6 bases and J by 7 bases, with 10 bases between them. The CDR3 is 13 amino acids. CDR3 sequence: CASRQPGNSPLHF. CDR3 nucleotide sequence: TGTGCCAGCAGGCAGCCGGGAAATTCACCCCTCCACTTT.

This clone has a handful of counts. This chain uses TRBV30 with TRBJ2-5; weak D call: TRBD2 (5 bases). V lost 4 bases and J lost 5, with 23 bases in between. The CDR3 loop spans 16 amino acids. CDR1 is GTSNPN, CDR2 SVGIG, per germline (reference sequence). The CDR3 protein is CAWKYSSRTRRETQYF. CDR3 coding DNA: TGTGCCTGGAAATATTCATCGCGGACTCGACGGGAGACCCAGTACTTC.

V is TRBV30 and J is TRBJ2-3, with 7 nucleotides matching TRBD1. Germline CDR1 reads GTSNPN; CDR2 reads SVGIG (reference sequence). CDR3 length: 14 residues. With 5 bases clipped from V and 1 base from J, the junction kept 6 bases outside the gene matches. CDR3 coding DNA: TGTGCCTGGGGCGGAGGACAGGGCACAGATACGCAGTATTTT. Its protein is CAWGGGQGTDTQYF.